Below, 20 T cell receptor beta chains from the same sample are listed, as sequenced in a study of vaccination and CD4 T cells after COVID-19 (dated by TCRdb to the early 2020s). The library was made by PCR. TCRdb shows the sequencer as Illumina iSeq 100. DNA from cultured CD4+ T cells was subjected to TCR sequencing with the Oncomine TCR Beta short-read assay at the Johns Hopkins FTIC core. TCRdb reworked the public reads: Q25 trimming with fastp, MiXCR clone assembly, productive beta chains retained. One record per CDR3 amino acid sequence lists the most common genes and DNA. Present in this sample are about 14,000 distinct CDR3 sequences, about two fifths of which were seen just once. Over 9.5% of the sample goes to the ten largest clones. According to the study, the label for this sample's treatment or condition signals: approximately 11-day PBMC culture with coronavirus spike peptide pools or control peptides (ViraFEST assay).

No antigen has been assigned to these receptors. Material: CD4+ T cells from blood, cultured in vitro. The source of these receptors is a human donor who had recovered from COVID-19.

V is TRBV20-1 and J is TRBJ2-6; D ambiguous. The CDR3 totals 15 residues. Trimming took 0 bases from V and 2 from J, leaving 8 bases between them. Per germline, CDR1 DFQATT and CDR2 SNEGSKA (reference sequence). CDR3 sequence: CSARDRSAGANVLTF. DNA for the CDR3: TGCAGTGCTAGAGATCGCAGCGCTGGGGCCAACGTCCTGACTTTC.

The CDR3 bases are TGTGCCAGCAGTGACGCCTACTACGAGCAGTACTTC. It translates to CASSDAYYEQYF. The chain joins TRBV27 to TRBJ2-7; D ambiguous. The CDR3 runs 12 residues. Trimming cost V 5 bases and J 3 bases, with 8 bases left between them. CDR1 and CDR2 (germline): MNHEY, SMNVEV (reference sequence).

This clonotype has just a few counts. The chain joins TRBV6-2 or TRBV6-3 to TRBJ2-1; D possibly corresponds to TRBD1 (6 bases). Trimming removed 0 bases from V and 10 bases from J, with 13 bases in between. Germline values: CDR1 MNHEY, CDR2 SVGEGT. This CDR3 comprises 14 residues. The CDR3 DNA reads TGTGCCAGCAGTTACTCGAAAGGGGGTCGCGAGCAGTTCTTC. Amino acid sequence: CASSYSKGGREQFF.

The V gene is TRBV19, the J gene TRBJ2-4, with 8 positions matching TRBD2. Germline V gene lookup returns CDR1 LNHDA and CDR2 SQIVND (reference sequence). The CDR3 is 13 amino acids. The V gene end was trimmed by 8 bases and the J gene end by 7 bases; junction bases not matched to a gene: 7. The CDR3 nucleotides read TGTGCCAGTGAAGCGGGAGCGTTGAACATTCAGTACTTC. Its protein is CASEAGALNIQYF.

In this sample, this clonotype turned up once. DNA for the CDR3: TGTGCCAGCAGCAGGACAGGGGGCGATGAAAAACTGTTTTTT. Encoded protein: CASSRTGGDEKLFF. The chain has TRBV3-1 and TRBJ1-4, with TRBD1 matching over 11 bases. Per germline, CDR1 LGHDT and CDR2 YNNKEL (reference sequence). The CDR3 totals 14 residues. Trimming cost V 5 bases and J 6 bases; bases outside gene matches: 2.

The chain couples TRBV12-3 or TRBV12-4 to TRBJ1-5; TRBD1 agrees at 11 bases. The CDR3 totals 14 residues. V lost 6 bases to trimming and J lost 11 bases; unmatched junction nucleotides: 9. In DNA, the CDR3 is TGTGCCAGCAGCTTGGACAGGGGGCTCGTGTCCCAGCATTTT. The encoded protein is CASSLDRGLVSQHF.

This clonotype was counted a few times. The genes are TRBV7-2 and TRBJ2-7; D not resolved. The ends were cut back, 1 base at V and 2 bases at J, with 12 bases in the middle. In germline, CDR1 is SGHTA, CDR2 FQGNSA. The CDR3 covers 15 residues. CDR3 nucleotides: TGTGCCAGCAGCTTAGGAGTAGTCGGAACCTACGAGCAGTACTTC. Its translation: CASSLGVVGTYEQYF.

The gene calls are TRBV12-3 or TRBV12-4 and TRBJ2-1, with TRBD2 as a possible D gene (6 bases). V gave up 11 bases and J gave up 5 bases, with 19 bases separating them. CDR3 size: 14 residues. CDR3 bases: TGTGCCCTCTCCCCGGGCGGACTAAACAATGAGCAGTTCTTC. Translated, it gives CALSPGGLNNEQFF.

The chain carries TRBV7-6 and TRBJ2-7; 9 bases align to TRBD2. There are 15 residues in the CDR3. J was trimmed by 3 bases and V by 8 bases; bases with no gene match: 11. Germline CDR1 is SGHVS and CDR2 is FNYEAQ. CDR3 protein: CASQAAGGPGYEQYF. CDR3 bases: TGTGCCAGCCAGGCGGCGGGAGGGCCGGGCTACGAGCAGTACTTC.

A few counts support this clonotype. The chain employs TRBV12-3 or TRBV12-4 and TRBJ2-7; D ambiguous. The CDR3 runs to 11 residues. V lost 2 bases to trimming and J lost 5 bases, with 4 bases between them. The CDR3 DNA is TGTGCCAGCAGTTTAACCCACGAGCAGTACTTC. Translating it yields CASSLTHEQYF.

The chain employs TRBV18 and TRBJ2-1; 8 bases map to TRBD2. The ends lost 3 bases at V and 9 bases at J; junction bases unmatched: 10. Per the germline V gene, CDR1 is KGHSH and CDR2 is LQKENI. The CDR3 has 15 residues. Here the CDR3 DNA reads TGTGCCAGCTCACCTCAAGAGACTAGCGTAACTGAGCAGTTCTTC. Its protein is CASSPQETSVTEQFF. Based on the CDR3 plus reference TRBV18 and TRBJ2-1, the full variable domain is NAGVMQNPRHLVRRRGQEARLRCSPMKGHSHVYWYRQLPEEGLKFMVYLQKENIIDESGMPKERFSAEFPKEGPSILRIQQVVRGDSAAYFCASSPQETSVTEQFFGPGTRLTVL.

The chain is built from TRBV6-2 or TRBV6-3 and TRBJ1-5, with TRBD1 identical over 7 bases. CDR3 length: 14 residues. J lost 2 bases, V lost 5 bases, and 3 bases had no gene match. Germline CDR1 reads MNHEY; CDR2 reads SVGEGT. The CDR3 sequence: CASSATGGNQPQHF. The DNA of the CDR3 is TGTGCCAGCAGTGCCACAGGGGGCAATCAGCCCCAGCATTTT.

V gene TRBV2 combines with J gene TRBJ2-1; TRBD2 matches at 12 bases. Trimming cost V 6 bases and J 4 bases; bases outside gene matches: 4. Per the germline V gene, CDR1 is SNHLY and CDR2 is FYNNEI. This CDR3 has 15 residues. In DNA, the CDR3 is TGTGCCAGCAGGGAGGGACTAGCGGGTTACAATGAGCAGTTCTTC. This codes for CASREGLAGYNEQFF.

In this sample, this clonotype turned up a few times. The chain uses TRBV10-3 and TRBJ2-1; tentative D call: TRBD2 (5 bases). V was clipped by 4 bases and J by 9 bases, with 10 bases between them. The CDR3 runs to 12 residues. CDR1 and CDR2 (germline): ENHRY, SYGVKD. DNA for the CDR3: TGTGCCATCAGTGTCCAGGAGGTTGAGCAGTTCTTC. Protein: CAISVQEVEQFF.

In this sample, this clonotype turned up a few times. This chain uses TRBV27 with TRBJ1-6; 8 nucleotides agree with TRBD1. CDR1 MNHEY and CDR2 SMNVEV come from the germline V gene (reference sequence). V dropped 8 bases and J dropped 9; count of bases not matched to a gene: 3. There are 12 residues in the CDR3. The CDR3 region has the DNA TGTGCCAGCGGACAGGGTTTTTCACCCCTCCACTTT. Encoded protein: CASGQGFSPLHF.

V usage is TRBV7-9 and J usage is TRBJ1-4, with D perhaps TRBD1 (5 bases). The CDR3 contains 14 residues. Germline V lookup: CDR1 SEHNR, CDR2 FQNEAQ (reference sequence). The V end lost 7 bases, the J end lost 8 bases, and 17 bases lay between the germline ends. The CDR3 is CASTRHFSGEKLFF. The CDR3 bases are TGTGCCAGCACCAGACACTTTTCAGGGGAAAAACTGTTTTTT. Complete variable domain (other parts from reference TRBV7-9 and TRBJ1-4): DTGVSQNPRHKITKRGQNVTFRCDPISEHNRLYWYRQTLGQGPEFLTYFQNEAQLEKSRLLSDRFSAERPKGSFSTLEIQRTEQGDSAMYLCASTRHFSGEKLFFGSGTQLSVL.

There are a few counts of this clonotype. The rearrangement joins TRBV19 to TRBJ1-1; a possible D gene is TRBD1 (6 bases). V was pared by 3 bases and J by 4 bases, with 15 bases between. There are 15 residues in the CDR3. Germline CDR1 and CDR2: LNHDA and SQIVND (reference sequence). Here the CDR3 reads CASSIAGGRGTEAFF. The CDR3 nucleotides are TGTGCCAGTAGTATCGCGGGGGGGCGAGGCACTGAAGCTTTCTTT.

A few counts support this clonotype. This chain uses TRBV7-8 with TRBJ1-1; D is possibly TRBD1 (5 bases). Trimming shortened V by 7 bases and J by 1 base, and 13 bases separated the two germline ends. Germline lookup yields CDR1 SGHVS and CDR2 FQNEAQ. The CDR3 is 14 amino acids. CDR3 bases: TGTGCCAGCACATCCAGGGACCAGAACACTGAAGCTTTCTTT. This gives the protein CASTSRDQNTEAFF. Full variable domain (remainder filled in from reference TRBV7-8 and TRBJ1-1): GAGVSQSPRYKVAKRGQDVALRCDPISGHVSLFWYQQALGQGPEFLTYFQNEAQLDKSGLPSDRFFAERPEGSVSTLKIQRTQQEDSAVYLCASTSRDQNTEAFFGQGTRLTVV.

This clonotype has only a few counts. The J gene is TRBJ1-6, the V gene TRBV5-6; TRBD1 matches at 11 bases. This CDR3 contains 14 residues. Germline V gene sequence: CDR1 SGHDT, CDR2 YYEEEE. The V and J ends lost 5 bases and 10 bases, in that order; junction bases with no gene match: 5. CDR3 in amino acids: CASRRTGGGSPLHF. CDR3 bases: TGTGCCAGCAGGAGGACAGGGGGCGGGTCACCCCTCCACTTT.

The rearrangement uses TRBV5-1 and TRBJ2-2, with D uncertain. The CDR3 consists of 14 residues. The germline gives CDR1 SGHRS, CDR2 YFSETQ. V was trimmed by 4 bases and J by 4 bases, leaving 11 bases between them. The CDR3 is CASSQQSSTGELFF. DNA for the CDR3: TGCGCCAGCAGCCAACAATCTTCCACCGGGGAGCTGTTTTTT.